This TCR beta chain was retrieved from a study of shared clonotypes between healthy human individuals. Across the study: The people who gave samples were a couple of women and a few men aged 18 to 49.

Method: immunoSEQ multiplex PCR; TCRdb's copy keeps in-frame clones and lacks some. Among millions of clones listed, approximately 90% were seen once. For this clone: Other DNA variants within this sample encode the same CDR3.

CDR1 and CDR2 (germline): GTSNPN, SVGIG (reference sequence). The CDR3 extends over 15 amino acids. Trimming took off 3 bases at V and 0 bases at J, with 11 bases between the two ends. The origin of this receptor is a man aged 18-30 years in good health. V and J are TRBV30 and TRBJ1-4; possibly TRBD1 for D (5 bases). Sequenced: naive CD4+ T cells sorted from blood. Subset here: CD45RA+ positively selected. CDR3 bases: TGTGCCTGGAGCGCCTCGGGGGCAACTAATGAAAAACTGTTTTTT. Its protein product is CAWSASGATNEKLFF. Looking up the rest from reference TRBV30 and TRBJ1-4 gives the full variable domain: SQTIHQWPATLVQPVGSPLSLECTVEGTSNPNLYWYRQAAGRGLQLLFYSVGIGQISSEVPQNLSASRPQDRQFILSSKKLLLSDSGFYLCAWSASGATNEKLFFGSGTQLSVL.